A selection of T cell receptor beta chains follows, all from one sample in a study of T cells in Graves' hyperthyroidism and ophthalmopathy. TCRdb fed the multiplex PCR reads into MiXCR, producing one record per CDR3 protein. This sample has around 660,000 distinct CDR3 sequences, with nearly 45% found just once. Input material: peripheral blood or thyroid tissue (not recorded which). These receptors originate from an adult man with Graves' disease, either hyperthyroidism or ophthalmopathy (not recorded which). Each CDR3 is given with its conserved first and last residue. A D gene is named only where the DNA matches it firmly. Part of the rows lack a size; the others show once, few, many or a class for expanded clones.

V gene	J gene	D gene	clone size	CDR3 protein	CDR3 DNA
TRBV29-1	TRBJ2-5	.	many	CSGRKPQETQYF	TGCAGCGGGAGGAAGCCCCAAGAGACCCAGTACTTC
TRBV6-6	TRBJ2-5	.	few	CASSYSLRSLGQETQYF	TGTGCCAGCAGTTACTCGCTACGGTCGCTGGGCCAAGAGACCCAGTACTTC
TRBV29-1	TRBJ1-2	.	few	CSVGDTAPNGGYTF	TGCAGCGTTGGAGACACTGCCCCCAACGGGGGCTACACCTTC
TRBV9	TRBJ1-2	.	few	CASSVDFGGAGGYTF	TGTGCCAGCAGCGTAGACTTTGGGGGGGCAGGTGGCTACACCTTC
TRBV29-1	TRBJ2-5	.	.	CSLQGVGETQYF	TGCAGCTTACAGGGTGTAGGAGAGACCCAGTACTTC
TRBV10-3	TRBJ1-2	.	.	CAISESDRIGTNYGYTF	TGTGCCATCAGTGAGTCCGACAGGATAGGGACTAACTATGGCTACACCTTC
TRBV9	TRBJ1-1	TRBD1	many	CASSGGQANTEAFF	TGTGCCAGCAGCGGCGGACAGGCGAACACTGAAGCTTTCTTT
TRBV7-2	TRBJ2-5	TRBD2	.	CASSPKAEELAGAFKTQYF	TGTGCCAGCAGCCCCAAGGCGGAGGAACTAGCGGGGGCTTTCAAGACCCAGTACTTC
TRBV7-2	TRBJ2-5	TRBD1	few	CASSFRDRGKETQYF	TGTGCCAGCAGCTTCCGGGACAGGGGGAAAGAGACCCAGTACTTC
TRBV12-3/TRBV12-4	TRBJ1-6	TRBD1	many	CASRSNRGPGSPLHF	TGTGCCAGCAGGTCGAACAGGGGCCCTGGATCACCCCTCCACTTT
TRBV20-1	TRBJ1-6	.	few	CSAPQANRYNSPLHF	TGCAGTGCTCCGCAGGCAAACCGTTATAATTCACCCCTCCACTTT
TRBV7-9	TRBJ2-5	.	many	CASSLALLRAQETQYF	TGTGCCAGCAGCTTAGCGCTTCTCAGGGCCCAAGAGACCCAGTACTTC
TRBV29-1	TRBJ2-2	.	.	CSVVGGPAGRTGELFF	TGCAGCGTTGTAGGGGGCCCAGCGGGTCGGACCGGGGAGCTGTTTTTT
TRBV20-1	TRBJ1-1	.	few	CSARDPGRMNTEAFF	TGCAGTGCTAGAGATCCCGGCAGGATGAACACTGAAGCTTTCTTT
TRBV29-1	TRBJ1-1	.	few	CAWKGRANTEAFF	TGTGCCTGGAAGGGCAGGGCGAACACTGAAGCTTTCTTT
TRBV25-1	TRBJ1-1	.	many	CASRPIGTHTEAFF	TGTGCCAGCAGGCCGATCGGGACCCACACTGAAGCTTTCTTT
TRBV20-1	TRBJ2-7	.	.	CSARDFEGIDEQYF	TGCAGTGCTAGAGATTTTGAGGGGATCGACGAGCAGTACTTC
TRBV5-1	TRBJ1-5	TRBD1	.	CASSWGGQGNQPQHF	TGCGCCAGCAGCTGGGGGGGACAGGGGAATCAGCCCCAGCATTTT
TRBV9	TRBJ1-6	.	many	CARPKGSSYNSPLHF	TGTGCCAGGCCGAAGGGGAGCTCCTATAATTCACCCCTCCACTTT
TRBV7-3	TRBJ2-2	TRBD2	.	CASSSPLAGVTGELFF	TGTGCCAGCAGCTCACCCCTAGCGGGAGTTACCGGGGAGCTGTTTTTT
TRBV5-8	TRBJ1-2	.	.	CASSGPGGYTF	TGTGCCAGCAGCGGACCCGGGGGCTACACCTTC
TRBV7-2	TRBJ1-5	.	few	CASSQDPGNRNQPQHF	TGCGCCAGCAGCCAAGACCCCGGGAACCGCAATCAGCCCCAGCATTTT
TRBV7-2	TRBJ1-2	.	.	CASNPGGSYGYTF	TGTGCCAGCAACCCGGGGGGTTCCTATGGCTACACCTTC
TRBV14	TRBJ1-5	.	.	CASSQFGVSNQPQHF	TGTGCCAGCAGCCAATTTGGGGTTAGCAATCAGCCCCAGCATTTT
TRBV7-2	TRBJ1-5	.	.	CASSLVSRGRQPQHF	TGTGCCAGCAGCTTAGTCTCCAGGGGCAGGCAGCCCCAGCATTTT
TRBV2	TRBJ2-5	.	.	CASSLVQKETQYF	TGTGCCAGCTCACTTGTGCAAAAAGAGACCCAGTACTTC
TRBV20-1	TRBJ2-7	.	few	CSARDSASTYEQYF	TGCAGTGCTAGAGATTCAGCGAGCACCTACGAGCAGTACTTC
TRBV7-9	TRBJ1-6	.	many	CASSDSGGGYNSPLHF	TGTGCCAGCAGCGACTCGGGGGGAGGTTATAATTCACCCCTCCACTTT
TRBV7-9	TRBJ2-7	TRBD1	.	CASSQVQGVYEQYF	TGCGCCAGCAGCCAAGTGCAGGGGGTTTACGAGCAGTACTTC
TRBV12-3/TRBV12-4	TRBJ1-5	.	many	CASSWGGNQPQHF	TGTGCCAGCAGTTGGGGTGGCAATCAGCCCCAGCATTTT
TRBV5-1	TRBJ2-6	TRBD2	.	CASRFGGERGANVLTF	TGCGCCAGCCGCTTCGGGGGGGAGCGTGGGGCCAACGTCCTGACTTTC
TRBV2	TRBJ1-4	TRBD1	many	CASARQGAVGEKLFF	TGTGCCAGCGCCAGACAGGGGGCCGTAGGTGAAAAACTGTTTTTT
TRBV7-9	TRBJ1-2	TRBD1	many	CASSADRVYGYTF	TGTGCCAGCAGTGCTGACAGGGTCTATGGCTACACCTTC
TRBV9	TRBJ1-1	.	many	CASSVGVDTEAFF	TGTGCCAGCAGCGTAGGTGTAGACACTGAAGCTTTCTTT
TRBV14	TRBJ2-5	TRBD1	.	CASSQIPGQSGETQYF	TGTGCCAGCAGCCAAATACCGGGACAGAGCGGAGAGACCCAGTACTTC
TRBV25-1	TRBJ1-4	TRBD1	many	CASSPRDRVGEKLFF	TGTGCCAGCAGCCCGAGGGACAGGGTGGGCGAAAAACTGTTTTTT
TRBV7-2	TRBJ1-1	.	few	CASSLDMVRGNTEAFF	TGTGCCAGCAGTTTAGATATGGTAAGGGGGAACACTGAAGCTTTCTTT
TRBV19	TRBJ1-2	.	few	CASSMLGAVNYGYTF	TGTGCCAGTAGTATGTTGGGGGCAGTCAACTATGGCTACACCTTC
TRBV9	TRBJ2-7	TRBD1	many	CASSVGDSSYEQYF	TGTGCCAGCAGCGTAGGGGACAGCTCCTACGAGCAGTACTTC